One sample yielded the 10 T cell receptor beta chains listed below, sequenced in a study of T cell responses to AZD1222 COVID-19 vaccine. Assay used: immunoSEQ multiplex PCR; TCRdb lists only in-frame clones, some missing. Among tens of thousands of clones listed, approximately 90% were seen once. The input for sequencing was peripheral blood, taken on day 0 of AZD1222 vaccination. All receptors derive from an adult in good health.

CDR3 DNA sequence: TGTGCCACCAGCAGAGGGGGCGGTAGGAGACTTAATGAAAAACTGTTTTTT. This encodes CATSRGGGRRLNEKLFF. The chain links TRBV15 to TRBJ1-4, with a tentative D call TRBD1 (5 bases). CDR3 length: 17 residues. Germline V gives CDR1 LNHNV, CDR2 YYDKDF (reference sequence). Trimming left V 1 base short and J 4 bases short, with 16 bases between.

The chain uses TRBV5-6 and TRBJ1-1, with D perhaps matching TRBD1 (5 bases). The CDR3 is made up of 16 amino acids. Germline V gives CDR1 SGHDT, CDR2 YYEEEE. Deletions cut 0 bases from V and 1 base from J, with 13 bases between. The CDR3 DNA follows: TGTGCCAGCAGCTTGGTTCCTGGGGCAGGGAACACTGAAGCTTTCTTT. This codes for CASSLVPGAGNTEAFF.

This chain links TRBV25-1 with TRBJ1-4; perhaps TRBD1 as D (5 bases). Between the trimmed V and J ends, which lost 2 bases and 7 bases, there was a span of 14 bases. This CDR3 contains 15 residues. The germline gives CDR1 MGHDK, CDR2 SYGVNS. The CDR3 DNA reads as TGTGCCAGCAGTGAACCTTCAGGGTATAGTGAAAAACTGTTTTTT. Amino acid sequence: CASSEPSGYSEKLFF.

The rearrangement uses TRBV7-9 and TRBJ1-5; D perhaps matches TRBD1 (6 bases). The CDR3 is made up of 14 amino acids. Trimming cost V 5 bases and J 3 bases, with 11 bases left between them. Germline V gene lookup returns CDR1 SEHNR and CDR2 FQNEAQ (reference sequence). The CDR3: CASSPGQYNQPQHF. CDR3 nucleotide sequence: TGTGCCAGCAGCCCCGGACAGTACAATCAGCCCCAGCATTTT.

The chain employs TRBV3-1 (or the pseudogene TRBV3-2) and TRBJ2-5, with a weak D call TRBD2 (7 bases). V was trimmed by 3 bases and J by 5 bases, leaving 22 bases between them. The CDR3 extends over 17 amino acids. Germline-derived CDR1 and CDR2 are LGHDT and YNNKEL (reference sequence). CDR3 in DNA: TGTGCCAGCAGCCACGATCCGGCGGGGGCGCGGCCCGAGACCCAGTACTTC. This translates into CASSHDPAGARPETQYF.

This chain uses TRBV10-2 with TRBJ1-2; 7 bases map to TRBD1. With V trimmed by 3 bases and J by 8 bases, 18 bases remained unmatched. The CDR3 loop spans 17 amino acids. Per the germline V gene, CDR1 is WSHSY and CDR2 is SAAADI. CDR3 region: CASSESPGTTGHIGYTF. In nucleotides, the CDR3 is TGCGCCAGCAGTGAATCCCCCGGGACGACAGGGCATATCGGCTACACCTTC.

CDR3 residues: CASSLRGWGSPNTGELFF. The CDR3 nucleotides are TGTGCCAGCAGTCTTAGGGGGTGGGGCAGCCCGAACACCGGGGAGCTGTTTTTT. The rearrangement links TRBV6-6 to TRBJ2-2; D possibly corresponds to TRBD1 (6 bases). V lost 5 bases to trimming and J lost 0 bases, with 19 bases between them. From germline, CDR1 is MNHNY and CDR2 SVGAGI (reference sequence). CDR3 length: 18 amino acids.

This CDR3 is CASSSTGMYQPQHF. Written as DNA, the CDR3 is TGTGCCAGCAGCTCGACAGGGATGTATCAGCCCCAGCATTTT. The chain recombines TRBV27 with TRBJ1-5; 7 nucleotides line up with TRBD1. V shed 6 bases and J 5 bases; nucleotides not matched to a gene: 7. Looked up from germline, CDR1 is MNHEY and CDR2 is SMNVEV (reference sequence). The CDR3 loop spans 14 amino acids.

The chain links TRBV30 to TRBJ1-6; D gene ambiguous. V was trimmed by 5 bases and J by 5 bases, leaving 10 bases between them. The CDR3 runs to 13 residues. Germline V gives CDR1 GTSNPN, CDR2 SVGIG (reference sequence). CDR3 protein: CAWAETDNSPLHF. CDR3 bases: TGTGCCTGGGCAGAGACCGATAATTCACCCCTCCACTTT. Full variable domain (missing parts from reference TRBV30 and TRBJ1-6): SQTIHQWPATLVQPVGSPLSLECTVEGTSNPNLYWYRQAAGRGLQLLFYSVGIGQISSEVPQNLSASRPQDRQFILSSKKLLLSDSGFYLCAWAETDNSPLHFGNGTRLTVT.

This clone was counted only a few times. The chain recombines TRBV12-3 or TRBV12-4 with TRBJ2-7; D not resolved. The CDR3 sequence is 12 residues long. Trimming took 5 bases from V and 4 from J, leaving 9 bases between them. The CDR3 DNA sequence: TGTGCCAGCAGTCCATCAACTTACGAGCAGTACTTC. Translation: CASSPSTYEQYF.